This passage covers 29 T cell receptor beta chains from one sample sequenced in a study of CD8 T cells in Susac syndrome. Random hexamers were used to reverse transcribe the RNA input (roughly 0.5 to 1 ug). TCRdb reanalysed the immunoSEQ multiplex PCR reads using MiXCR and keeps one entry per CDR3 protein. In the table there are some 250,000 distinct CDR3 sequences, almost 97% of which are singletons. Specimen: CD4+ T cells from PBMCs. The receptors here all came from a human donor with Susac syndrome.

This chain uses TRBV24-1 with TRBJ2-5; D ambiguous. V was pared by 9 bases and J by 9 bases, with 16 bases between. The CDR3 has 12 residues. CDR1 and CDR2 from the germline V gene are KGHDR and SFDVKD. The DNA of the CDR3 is TGTGCCACCCGCCTCAACCGGGTCCCCCAGTACTTC. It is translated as CATRLNRVPQYF.

CDR3 bases: TGCAGTGCTAGAGCTGGCTCTGGGGCCAACGTCCTGACTTTC. Its protein product is CSARAGSGANVLTF. This chain connects TRBV20-1 to TRBJ2-6; D gene unclear. V was trimmed by 1 base and J by 0 bases, leaving 4 bases between them. Germline V gene sequence: CDR1 DFQATT, CDR2 SNEGSKA (reference sequence). The CDR3 runs to 14 residues.

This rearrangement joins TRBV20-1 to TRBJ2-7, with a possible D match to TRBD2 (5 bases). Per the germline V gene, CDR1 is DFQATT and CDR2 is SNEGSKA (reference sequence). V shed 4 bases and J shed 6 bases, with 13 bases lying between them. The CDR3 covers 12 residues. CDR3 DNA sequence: TGCAGTGCTAAATGGGAGTGGGGCGAGCAGTACTTC. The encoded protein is CSAKWEWGEQYF.

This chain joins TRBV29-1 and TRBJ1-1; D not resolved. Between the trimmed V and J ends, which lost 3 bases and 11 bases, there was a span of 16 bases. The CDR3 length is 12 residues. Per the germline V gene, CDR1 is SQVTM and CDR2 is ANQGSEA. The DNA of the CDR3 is TGCAGCGTTGACCCCCTCAACACTATGGCTTTCTTT. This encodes CSVDPLNTMAFF.

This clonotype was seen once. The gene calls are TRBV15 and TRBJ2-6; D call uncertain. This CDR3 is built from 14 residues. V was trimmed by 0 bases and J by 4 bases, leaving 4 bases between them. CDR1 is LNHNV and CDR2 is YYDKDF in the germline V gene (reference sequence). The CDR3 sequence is CATSRDLGANVLTF. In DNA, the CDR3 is TGTGCCACCAGCAGAGATTTAGGGGCCAACGTCCTGACTTTC.

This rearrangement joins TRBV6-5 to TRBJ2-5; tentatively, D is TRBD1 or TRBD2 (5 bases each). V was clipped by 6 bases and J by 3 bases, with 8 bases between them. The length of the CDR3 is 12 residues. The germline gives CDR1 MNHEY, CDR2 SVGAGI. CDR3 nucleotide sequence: TGTGCCAGCAGCAGGGACGAAGAGACCCAGTACTTC. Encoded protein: CASSRDEETQYF.

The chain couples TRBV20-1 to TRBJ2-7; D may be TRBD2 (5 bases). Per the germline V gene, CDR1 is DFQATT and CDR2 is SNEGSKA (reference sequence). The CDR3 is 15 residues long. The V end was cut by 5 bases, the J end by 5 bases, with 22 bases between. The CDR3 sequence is CSASSRRRQDDEQYF. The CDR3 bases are TGCAGTGCTTCTAGCAGGCGGAGGCAAGACGACGAGCAGTACTTC.

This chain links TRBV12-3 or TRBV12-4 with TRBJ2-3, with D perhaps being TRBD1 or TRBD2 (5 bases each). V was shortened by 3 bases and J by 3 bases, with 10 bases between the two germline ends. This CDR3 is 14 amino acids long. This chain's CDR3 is CASSFGDGTDTQYF. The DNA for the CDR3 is TGTGCCAGCAGTTTCGGGGACGGAACAGATACGCAGTATTTT.

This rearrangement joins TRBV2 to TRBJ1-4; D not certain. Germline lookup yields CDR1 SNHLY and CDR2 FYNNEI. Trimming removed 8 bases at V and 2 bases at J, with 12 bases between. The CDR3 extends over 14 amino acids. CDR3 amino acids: CASLIPGTNEKLFF. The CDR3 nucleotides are TGTGCCAGCCTCATCCCTGGCACTAATGAAAAACTGTTTTTT.

CDR3 in amino acids: CASKSAGQETQYF. In DNA, the CDR3 is TGTGCCAGCAAGTCTGCAGGACAAGAGACCCAGTACTTC. The chain couples TRBV9 to TRBJ2-5, with no clear D. CDR1 and CDR2 from the germline V gene are SGDLS and YYNGEE. The CDR3 is made up of 13 amino acids. Trimming removed 6 bases at V and 2 bases at J, with 11 bases between.

Here the CDR3 reads CASSYRQGTYEQYF. The DNA of the CDR3 is TGTGCCAGCAGCTACCGACAGGGGACTTACGAGCAGTACTTC. The chain combines TRBV5-6 with TRBJ2-7; 8 nucleotides agree with TRBD1. Per the germline V gene, CDR1 is SGHDT and CDR2 is YYEEEE. The CDR3 extends over 14 amino acids. V lost 3 bases and J lost 4; bases outside the gene matches: 6.

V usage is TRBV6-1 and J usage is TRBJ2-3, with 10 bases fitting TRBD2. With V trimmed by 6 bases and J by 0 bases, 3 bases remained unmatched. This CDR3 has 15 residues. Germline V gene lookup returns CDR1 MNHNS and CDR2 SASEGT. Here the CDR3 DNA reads TGTGCCAGCAGAGGACTAGCGGCTAGCACAGATACGCAGTATTTT. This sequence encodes CASRGLAASTDTQYF.

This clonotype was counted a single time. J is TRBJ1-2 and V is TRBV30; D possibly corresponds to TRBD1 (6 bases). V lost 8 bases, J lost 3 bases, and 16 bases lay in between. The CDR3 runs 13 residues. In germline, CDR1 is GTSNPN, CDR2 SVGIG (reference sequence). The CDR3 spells CASQGTRDYGYTF. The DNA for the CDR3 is TGTGCCAGCCAGGGGACCCGAGACTATGGCTACACCTTC. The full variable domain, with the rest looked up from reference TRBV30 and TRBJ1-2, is SQTIHQWPATLVQPVGSPLSLECTVEGTSNPNLYWYRQAAGRGLQLLFYSVGIGQISSEVPQNLSASRPQDRQFILSSKKLLLSDSGFYLCASQGTRDYGYTFGSGTRLTVV.

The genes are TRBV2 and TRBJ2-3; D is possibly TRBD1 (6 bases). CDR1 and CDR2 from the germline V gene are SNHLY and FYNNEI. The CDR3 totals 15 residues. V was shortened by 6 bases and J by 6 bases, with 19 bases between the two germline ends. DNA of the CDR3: TGTGCCAGCAGCCCCAACGGGCAGGGGATGGATACGCAGTATTTT. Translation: CASSPNGQGMDTQYF.

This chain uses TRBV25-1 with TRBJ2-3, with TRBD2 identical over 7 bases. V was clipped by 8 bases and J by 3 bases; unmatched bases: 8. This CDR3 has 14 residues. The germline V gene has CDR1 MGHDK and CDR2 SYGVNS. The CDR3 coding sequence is TGTGCCAGCCTTTCCCGCGGGAGTACAGATACGCAGTATTTT. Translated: CASLSRGSTDTQYF.

CDR3 DNA: TGTGCCAGCAGTTCAGGGGCAGGGCGCTACAATGAGCAGTTCTTC. It codes for CASSSGAGRYNEQFF. The chain recombines TRBV28 with TRBJ2-1, with D possibly TRBD1 on 6 matching bases. CDR3 length: 15 amino acids. The V gene lost 4 bases and the J gene lost 3 bases, with 13 bases spanning the gap. Germline assignment: CDR1 MDHEN and CDR2 SYDVKM.

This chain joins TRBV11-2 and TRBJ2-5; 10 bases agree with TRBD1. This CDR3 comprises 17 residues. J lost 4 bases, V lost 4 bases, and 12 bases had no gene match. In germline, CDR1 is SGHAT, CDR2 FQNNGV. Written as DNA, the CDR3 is TGTGCCAGCAGCTCCGTCCGGGACAGGGGTGCGGTAGAGACCCAGTACTTC. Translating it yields CASSSVRDRGAVETQYF.

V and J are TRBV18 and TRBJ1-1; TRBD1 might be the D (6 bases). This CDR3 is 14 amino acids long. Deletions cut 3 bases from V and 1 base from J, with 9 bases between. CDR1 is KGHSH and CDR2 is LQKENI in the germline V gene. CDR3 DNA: TGTGCCAGCTCACCGGGGGGGCCGAACACTGAAGCTTTCTTT. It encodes CASSPGGPNTEAFF.

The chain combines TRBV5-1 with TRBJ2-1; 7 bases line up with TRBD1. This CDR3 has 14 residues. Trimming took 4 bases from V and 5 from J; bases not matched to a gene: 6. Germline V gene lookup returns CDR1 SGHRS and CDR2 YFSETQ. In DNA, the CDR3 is TGCGCCAGCAGCCCTAACACAGGGGACAATGAGCAGTTCTTC. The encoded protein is CASSPNTGDNEQFF. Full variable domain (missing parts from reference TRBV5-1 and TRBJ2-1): KAGVTQTPRYLIKTRGQQVTLSCSPISGHRSVSWYQQTPGQGLQFLFEYFSETQRNKGNFPGRFSGRQFSNSRSEMNVSTLELGDSALYLCASSPNTGDNEQFFGPGTRLTVL.

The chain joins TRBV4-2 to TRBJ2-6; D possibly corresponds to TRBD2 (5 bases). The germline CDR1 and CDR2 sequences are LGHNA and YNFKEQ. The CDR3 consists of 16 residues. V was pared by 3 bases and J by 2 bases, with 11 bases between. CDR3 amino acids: CASSQDQRAGANVLTF. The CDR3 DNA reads TGTGCCAGCAGCCAGGATCAGAGGGCTGGGGCCAACGTCCTGACTTTC.

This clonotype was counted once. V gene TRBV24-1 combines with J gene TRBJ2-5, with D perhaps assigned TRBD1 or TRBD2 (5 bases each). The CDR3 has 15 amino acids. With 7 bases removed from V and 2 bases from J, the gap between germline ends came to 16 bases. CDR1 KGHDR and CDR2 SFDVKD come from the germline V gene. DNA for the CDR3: TGTGCCACCAGCTCCCTGGGACGCCGGCAAGAGACCCAGTACTTC. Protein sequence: CATSSLGRRQETQYF.

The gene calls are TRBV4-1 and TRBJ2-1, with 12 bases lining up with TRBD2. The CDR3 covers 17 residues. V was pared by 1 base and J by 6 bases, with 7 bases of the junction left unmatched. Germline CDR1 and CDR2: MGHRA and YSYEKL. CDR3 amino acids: CASSQAFLAGGTNEQFF. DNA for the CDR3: TGCGCCAGCAGCCAAGCCTTCCTAGCGGGAGGGACCAATGAGCAGTTCTTC.

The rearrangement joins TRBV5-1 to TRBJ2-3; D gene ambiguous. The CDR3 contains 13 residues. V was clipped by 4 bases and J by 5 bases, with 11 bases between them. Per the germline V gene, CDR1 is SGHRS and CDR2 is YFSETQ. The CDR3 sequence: CASSGAGRDTQYF. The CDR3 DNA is TGCGCCAGCAGCGGCGCAGGAAGAGATACGCAGTATTTT.

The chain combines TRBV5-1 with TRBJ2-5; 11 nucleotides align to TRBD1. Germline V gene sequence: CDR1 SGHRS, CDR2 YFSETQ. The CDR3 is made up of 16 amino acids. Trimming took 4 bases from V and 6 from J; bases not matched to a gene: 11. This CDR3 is CASSVTTGQGGKTQYF. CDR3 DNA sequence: TGCGCCAGCAGCGTAACCACGGGACAGGGGGGAAAGACCCAGTACTTC.

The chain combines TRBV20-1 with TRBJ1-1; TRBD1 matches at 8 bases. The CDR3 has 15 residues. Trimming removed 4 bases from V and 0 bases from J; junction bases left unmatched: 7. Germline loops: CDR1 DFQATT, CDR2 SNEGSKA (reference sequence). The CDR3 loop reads CSAKAPTGVNTEAFF. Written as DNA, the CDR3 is TGCAGTGCTAAAGCTCCGACAGGGGTGAACACTGAAGCTTTCTTT.

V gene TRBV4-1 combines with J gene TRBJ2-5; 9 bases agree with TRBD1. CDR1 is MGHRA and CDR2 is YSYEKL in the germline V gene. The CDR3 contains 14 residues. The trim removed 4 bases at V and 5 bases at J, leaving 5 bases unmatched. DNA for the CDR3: TGCGCCAGCAGCCCCCGGGACAGGGACGAGACCCAGTACTTC. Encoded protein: CASSPRDRDETQYF.

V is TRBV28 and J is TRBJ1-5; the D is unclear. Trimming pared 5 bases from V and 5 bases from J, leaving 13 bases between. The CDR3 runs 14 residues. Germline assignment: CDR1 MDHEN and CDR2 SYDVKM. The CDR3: CASSPSWADQPQHF. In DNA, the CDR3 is TGTGCCAGCAGTCCCAGCTGGGCCGATCAGCCCCAGCATTTT.

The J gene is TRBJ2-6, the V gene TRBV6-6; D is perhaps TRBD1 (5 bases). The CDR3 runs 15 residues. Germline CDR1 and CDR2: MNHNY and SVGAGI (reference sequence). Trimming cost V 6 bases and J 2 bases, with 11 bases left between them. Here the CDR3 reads CASSRIQAGANVLTF. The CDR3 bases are TGTGCCAGCAGCCGTATACAGGCTGGGGCCAACGTCCTGACTTTC.

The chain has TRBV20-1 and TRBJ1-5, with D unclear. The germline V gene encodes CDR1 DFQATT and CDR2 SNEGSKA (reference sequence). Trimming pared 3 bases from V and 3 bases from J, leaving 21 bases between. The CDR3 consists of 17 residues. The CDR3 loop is CSASNPTKGGNNQPQHF. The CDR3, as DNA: TGCAGTGCTAGTAACCCCACGAAGGGAGGGAACAATCAGCCCCAGCATTTT.